This T cell receptor (beta chain) was observed in a study of blood T cell repertoires in COVID-19. The CDR3 runs 15 residues. From germline, CDR1 is LNHDA and CDR2 SQIVND (reference sequence). V was pared by 5 bases and J by 0 bases, with 11 bases between. Clones were read by immunoSEQ multiplex PCR, and TCRdb kept only the in-frame ones, dropping some. Of some 320,000 clones in the sample, 90% were seen once. What was sequenced was PBMCs or T cells enriched from blood (not recorded which). This clonotype was obtained from a man aged 55-75 years who had recovered from COVID-19. This sequence joins TRBV19 and TRBJ1-5; D may be TRBD1 (5 bases). The CDR3 loop is CASSLLQVSNQPQHF. The CDR3 DNA reads TGTGCCAGTAGTCTGTTACAGGTTAGCAATCAGCCCCAGCATTTT.